One sample yielded the 9 T cell receptor beta chains listed below, sequenced in a study of cytomegalovirus exposure and HLA in healthy donors. In the PCR, 60 Vbeta and 13 Jbeta primers were used. TCRdb's copy holds only in-frame clones and misses some; the assay was immunoSEQ multiplex PCR. Of 110,000 or so clones in the sample, over 65% are singletons; the top ten hold less than 3.5%. Specimen: PBMCs. The receptors were gathered from a female donor in good health and CMV-seronegative.

V gene TRBV7-2 combines with J gene TRBJ2-3; TRBD2 is a possible D gene (7 bases). V gave up 1 base and J gave up 5 bases, with 13 bases separating them. From germline, CDR1 is SGHTA and CDR2 FQGNSA. This CDR3 is built from 15 residues. The CDR3 sequence is CASSLVAGAEDTQYF. The CDR3 region has the DNA TGTGCCAGCAGCTTAGTGGCGGGGGCCGAAGATACGCAGTATTTT.

This chain uses TRBV4-1 with TRBJ1-1; D perhaps matches TRBD1 (5 bases). V was clipped by 0 bases and J by 10 bases, with 12 bases between them. CDR1 and CDR2 from the germline V gene are MGHRA and YSYEKL. The CDR3 has 13 amino acids. CDR3 in DNA: TGCGCCAGCAGCCAAGATGGAGGGGTGGGAGCTTTCTTT. This sequence encodes CASSQDGGVGAFF.

V and J are TRBV5-4 and TRBJ2-1, with 8 bases matching TRBD2. CDR1 and CDR2 from the germline V gene are SGHNT and YYREEE (reference sequence). With 3 bases clipped from V and 6 bases from J, the junction kept 8 bases outside the gene matches. The CDR3 runs 15 residues. CDR3 region: CASSSGTSNSNEQFF. CDR3 DNA sequence: TGTGCCAGCAGCTCCGGGACTAGTAATTCCAATGAGCAGTTCTTC.

The chain has TRBV19 and TRBJ1-6, with a tentative D call TRBD1 (6 bases). The CDR3 length is 12 residues. Looked up from germline, CDR1 is LNHDA and CDR2 is SQIVND (reference sequence). V was cut by 10 bases and J by 7 bases, with 11 bases left in between. The DNA for the CDR3 is TGTGCCACCAGGGGATTCAATTCACCCCTCCACTTT. It yields the protein CATRGFNSPLHF.

The V gene is TRBV29-1, the J gene TRBJ2-2; 10 nucleotides line up with TRBD1. This CDR3 is built from 14 residues. The germline gives CDR1 SQVTM, CDR2 ANQGSEA. The V gene end was trimmed by 5 bases and the J gene end by 4 bases; junction bases not matched to a gene: 4. The CDR3 region is CSVSGTGVTGELFF. The DNA for the CDR3 is TGCAGCGTTAGCGGGACAGGGGTCACCGGGGAGCTGTTTTTT.

The CDR3 bases are TGTGCCACCAGATTAGTTAGCGGGGGGTCCGCAGATACGCAGTATTTT. It is translated as CATRLVSGGSADTQYF. This chain links TRBV15 with TRBJ2-3; TRBD2 matches at 10 bases. V dropped 6 bases and J dropped 4; count of bases not matched to a gene: 10. The germline gives CDR1 LNHNV, CDR2 YYDKDF (reference sequence). CDR3 size: 16 residues.

The V gene is TRBV6-1, the J gene TRBJ2-5; D unclear. Germline CDR1 reads MNHNS; CDR2 reads SASEGT. This CDR3 region has 11 residues. The CDR3 protein is CPRPPQETQYF. In DNA form, the CDR3 reads TGTCCTAGACCCCCCCAAGAGACCCAGTACTTC.

The chain couples TRBV6-1 to TRBJ1-2; 7 bases match TRBD1. The V segment lost 4 bases and the J segment 4 bases; nucleotides outside the gene matches: 9. CDR1 MNHNS and CDR2 SASEGT come from the germline V gene. CDR3 length: 15 amino acids. The CDR3, as DNA: TGTGCCAGCAGTGTATCGACAGGGCGAAGCTATGGCTACACCTTC. Its protein product is CASSVSTGRSYGYTF.

To note about this clone: One base away lies a much larger clone, so this may be a sequencing read error. The genes are TRBV7-9 and TRBJ1-1; D unresolved. Germline-derived CDR1 and CDR2 are SEHNR and FQNEAQ (reference sequence). This CDR3 has 13 residues. Trimming removed 1 base at V and 1 base at J, with 4 bases between. DNA of the CDR3: TGTGCCAGCAGCTTAGAACAGAACACTGAAGCTTTCTTT. Translated: CASSLEQNTEAFF.